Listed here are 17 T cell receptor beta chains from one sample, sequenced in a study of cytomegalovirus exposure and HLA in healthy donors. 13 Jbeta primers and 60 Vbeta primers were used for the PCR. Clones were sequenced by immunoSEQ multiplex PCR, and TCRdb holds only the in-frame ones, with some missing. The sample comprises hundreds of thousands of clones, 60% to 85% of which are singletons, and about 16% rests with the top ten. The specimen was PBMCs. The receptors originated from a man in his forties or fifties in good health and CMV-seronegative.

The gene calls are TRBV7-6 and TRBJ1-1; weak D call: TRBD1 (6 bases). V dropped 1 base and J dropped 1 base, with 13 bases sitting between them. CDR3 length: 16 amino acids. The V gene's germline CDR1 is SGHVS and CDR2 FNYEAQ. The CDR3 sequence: CASSLGRGHPNTEAFF. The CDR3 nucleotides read TGTGCCAGCAGCTTAGGTCGGGGACACCCGAACACTGAAGCTTTCTTT.

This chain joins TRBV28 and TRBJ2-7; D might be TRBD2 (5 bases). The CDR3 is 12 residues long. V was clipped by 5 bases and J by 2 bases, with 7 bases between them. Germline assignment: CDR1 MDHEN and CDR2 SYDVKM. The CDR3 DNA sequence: TGTGCCAGCAGTCTCGGGACCTACGAGCAGTACTTC. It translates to CASSLGTYEQYF. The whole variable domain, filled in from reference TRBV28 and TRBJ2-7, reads DVKVTQSSRYLVKRTGEKVFLECVQDMDHENMFWYRQDPGLGLRLIYFSYDVKMKEKGDIPEGYSVSREKKERFSLILESASTNQTSMYLCASSLGTYEQYFGPGTRLTVT.

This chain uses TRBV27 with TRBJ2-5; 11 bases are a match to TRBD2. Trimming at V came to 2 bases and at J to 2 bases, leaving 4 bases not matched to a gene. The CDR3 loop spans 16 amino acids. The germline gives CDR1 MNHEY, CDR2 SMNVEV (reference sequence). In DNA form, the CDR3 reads TGTGCCAGCAGTTTAAGCCCTAGCGGGGGGCAAGAGACCCAGTACTTC. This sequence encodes CASSLSPSGGQETQYF.

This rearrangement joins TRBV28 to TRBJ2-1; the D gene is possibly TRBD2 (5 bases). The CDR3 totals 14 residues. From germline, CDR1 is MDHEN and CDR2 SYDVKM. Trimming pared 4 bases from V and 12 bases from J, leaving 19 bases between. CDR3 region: CASSSETIRGVQFF. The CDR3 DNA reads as TGTGCCAGCAGTTCCGAGACTATCCGCGGAGTGCAGTTCTTC.

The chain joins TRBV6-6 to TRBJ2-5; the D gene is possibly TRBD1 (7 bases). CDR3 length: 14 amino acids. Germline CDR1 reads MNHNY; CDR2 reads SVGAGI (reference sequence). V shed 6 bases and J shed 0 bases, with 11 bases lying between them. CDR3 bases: TGTGCCAGCAGCCGGGGGACAGACCAAGAGACCCAGTACTTC. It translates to CASSRGTDQETQYF.

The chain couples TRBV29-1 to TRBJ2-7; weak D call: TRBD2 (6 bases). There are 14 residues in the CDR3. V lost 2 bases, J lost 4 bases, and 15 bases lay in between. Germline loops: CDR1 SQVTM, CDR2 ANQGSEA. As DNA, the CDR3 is TGCAGCGTTGAATTACGTGAGGGGACTTACGAGCAGTACTTC. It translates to CSVELREGTYEQYF.

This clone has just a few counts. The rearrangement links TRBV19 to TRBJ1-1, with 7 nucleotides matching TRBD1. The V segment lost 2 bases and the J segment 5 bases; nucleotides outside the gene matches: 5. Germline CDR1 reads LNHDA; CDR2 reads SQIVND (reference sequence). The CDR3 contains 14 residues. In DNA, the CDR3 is TGTGCCAGTAGTATATTTGAGGGGGCTACTGAAGCTTTCTTT. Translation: CASSIFEGATEAFF.

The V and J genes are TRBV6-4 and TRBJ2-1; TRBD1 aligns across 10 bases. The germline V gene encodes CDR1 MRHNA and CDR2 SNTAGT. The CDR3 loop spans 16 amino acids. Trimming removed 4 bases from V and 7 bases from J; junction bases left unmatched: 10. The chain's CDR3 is CASSAVPTGGHNEQFF. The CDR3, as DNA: TGTGCCAGCAGTGCTGTTCCGACAGGGGGCCATAATGAGCAGTTCTTC.

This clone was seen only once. The chain's CDR3 is CASSPVDRENKQYF. CDR3 DNA sequence: TGTGCCAGCAGCCCGGTGGACAGGGAGAATAAGCAGTACTTC. The rearrangement joins TRBV7-9 to TRBJ2-7; 8 bases are a match to TRBD1. The CDR3 contains 14 residues. V lost 5 bases, J lost 8 bases, and 11 bases stayed unmatched. The germline V gene encodes CDR1 SEHNR and CDR2 FQNEAQ (reference sequence).

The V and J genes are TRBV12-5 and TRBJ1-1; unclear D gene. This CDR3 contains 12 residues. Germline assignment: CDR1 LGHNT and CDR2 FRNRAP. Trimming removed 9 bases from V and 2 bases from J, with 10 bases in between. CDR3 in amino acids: CASALSNTEAFF. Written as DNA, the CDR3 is TGTGCTAGCGCTCTAAGTAACACTGAAGCTTTCTTT.

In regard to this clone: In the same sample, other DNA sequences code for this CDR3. This chain's CDR3 is CASSGSGGAYGYTF. The DNA of the CDR3 is TGTGCCAGCAGCGGCTCAGGGGGCGCGTATGGCTACACCTTC. The chain employs TRBV6-5 and TRBJ1-2; 8 nucleotides align to TRBD1. This CDR3 has 14 amino acids. Germline V gene lookup returns CDR1 MNHEY and CDR2 SVGAGI. The V gene end was trimmed by 6 bases and the J gene end by 5 bases; junction bases not matched to a gene: 8.

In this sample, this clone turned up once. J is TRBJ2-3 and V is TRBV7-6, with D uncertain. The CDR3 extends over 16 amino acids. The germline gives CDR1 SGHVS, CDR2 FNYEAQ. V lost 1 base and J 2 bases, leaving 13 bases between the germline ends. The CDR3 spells CASSLGTVTLTDTQYF. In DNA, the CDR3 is TGTGCCAGCAGCTTAGGAACGGTAACTCTCACAGATACGCAGTATTTT.

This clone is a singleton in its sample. The CDR3 loop is CASSEARDRGTEAFF. CDR3 sequence (DNA): TGTGCCAGCAGTGAAGCTCGGGACAGGGGGACTGAAGCTTTCTTT. The V call is TRBV2, the J call TRBJ1-1, with 11 bases aligning to TRBD1. The germline V gene has CDR1 SNHLY and CDR2 FYNNEI. V trimming: 0 bases; J trimming: 5 bases; junction bases outside the gene matches: 2. The CDR3 is 15 amino acids.

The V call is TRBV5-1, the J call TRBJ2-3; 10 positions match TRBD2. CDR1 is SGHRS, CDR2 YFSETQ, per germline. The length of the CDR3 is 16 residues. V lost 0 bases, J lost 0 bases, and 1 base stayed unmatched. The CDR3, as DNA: TGCGCCAGCAGCTTGGGAGCGGGAGGGAGCACAGATACGCAGTATTTT. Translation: CASSLGAGGSTDTQYF. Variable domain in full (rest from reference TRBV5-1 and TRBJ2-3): KAGVTQTPRYLIKTRGQQVTLSCSPISGHRSVSWYQQTPGQGLQFLFEYFSETQRNKGNFPGRFSGRQFSNSRSEMNVSTLELGDSALYLCASSLGAGGSTDTQYFGPGTRLTVL.

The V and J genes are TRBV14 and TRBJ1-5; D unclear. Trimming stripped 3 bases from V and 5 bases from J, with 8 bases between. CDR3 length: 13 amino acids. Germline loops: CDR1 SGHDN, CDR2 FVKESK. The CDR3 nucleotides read TGTGCCAGCAGCCAGGGGAGGGATCAGCCCCAGCATTTT. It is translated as CASSQGRDQPQHF.

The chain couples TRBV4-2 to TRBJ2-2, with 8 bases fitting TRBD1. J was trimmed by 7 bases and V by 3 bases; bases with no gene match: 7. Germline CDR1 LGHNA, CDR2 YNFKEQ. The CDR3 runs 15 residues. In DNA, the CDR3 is TGTGCCAGCAGCCAGAGCAAACAGGGGGACGGGGAGCTGTTTTTT. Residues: CASSQSKQGDGELFF.

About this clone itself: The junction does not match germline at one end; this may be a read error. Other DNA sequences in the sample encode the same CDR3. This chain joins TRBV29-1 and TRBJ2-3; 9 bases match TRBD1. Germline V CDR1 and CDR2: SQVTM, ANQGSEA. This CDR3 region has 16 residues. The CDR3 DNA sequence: TGCAGCGCTGCCCCGAGGGACAGGGCCTACACAGACACGCAGTATTTT. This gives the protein CSAAPRDRAYTDTQYF.